This T cell receptor (beta chain) was profiled in a study of T cell responses to AZD1222 COVID-19 vaccine. Clones were sequenced by immunoSEQ multiplex PCR, and TCRdb holds only the in-frame ones, with some missing. Seen here are 80,000 or so clones, approximately 90% observed once, and the top ten hold about 1.6%. The CDR3 is made up of 12 amino acids. Trimming removed 6 bases at V and 7 bases at J, with 10 bases between. The germline V gene encodes CDR1 SNHLY and CDR2 FYNNEI. This rearrangement joins TRBV2 to TRBJ1-5, with D possibly being TRBD1 (5 bases). Sequenced here: peripheral blood, sampled on day 0 of AZD1222 vaccination. The sequence was collected from an adult in good health. The CDR3 is CASRPGGQPQHF. The CDR3 DNA is TGTGCCAGCAGGCCCGGGGGGCAGCCCCAGCATTTT. Full variable domain (remainder filled in from reference TRBV2 and TRBJ1-5): EPEVTQTPSHQVTQMGQEVILRCVPISNHLYFYWYRQILGQKVEFLVSFYNNEISEKSEIFDDQFSVERPDGSNFTLKIRSTKLEDSAMYFCASRPGGQPQHFGDGTRLSIL.